One sample yielded the 7 T cell receptor beta chains listed below, sequenced in a study of blood T cell repertoires in COVID-19. The data were produced by immunoSEQ multiplex PCR, yet TCRdb's version contains in-frame clones alone and is incomplete. Of over 55,000 clones in the sample, 85% to 90% were seen once. The sequenced material came from peripheral blood. The receptors derive from a man aged 45-65 years with active COVID-19.

This chain links TRBV10-1 with TRBJ1-3, with D perhaps TRBD1 (5 bases). Germline assignment: CDR1 WNHNN and CDR2 SYGVQD (reference sequence). V lost 7 bases to trimming and J lost 5 bases, with 12 bases between them. The CDR3 length is 13 residues. CDR3 residues: CASIPRQRNTIYF. For the CDR3, the DNA is TGCGCCAGCATCCCCCGACAGAGAAACACCATATATTTT.

The chain recombines TRBV19 with TRBJ2-7; 7 bases match TRBD1. From germline, CDR1 is LNHDA and CDR2 SQIVND (reference sequence). CDR3 length: 12 residues. V shed 7 bases, J shed 3 bases, and the junction held 3 bases outside the gene matches. Here the CDR3 reads CASIRDSYEQYF. Here the CDR3 DNA reads TGTGCCAGTATCCGGGACAGCTACGAGCAGTACTTC.

This rearrangement joins TRBV11-2 to TRBJ2-1; 7 bases match TRBD1. The V and J ends lost 1 base and 8 bases, in that order; junction bases with no gene match: 11. CDR3 length: 16 amino acids. Looked up from germline, CDR1 is SGHAT and CDR2 is FQNNGV. CDR3 amino acids: CASSLVDRVYNDEQFF. The CDR3 nucleotides are TGTGCCAGCAGCTTAGTAGACAGGGTTTACAATGATGAGCAGTTCTTC.

The V gene is TRBV7-2, the J gene TRBJ2-1, with 9 bases fitting TRBD1. Germline V gives CDR1 SGHTA, CDR2 FQGNSA. This CDR3 is 15 amino acids long. J gave up 7 bases and V 2 bases, and 6 bases lay outside the gene matches. The CDR3 DNA follows: TGTGCCAGCAGCTTATTCCGGGACAGGGCTAATGAGCAGTTCTTC. Translating it yields CASSLFRDRANEQFF.

The rearrangement joins TRBV24-1 to TRBJ2-2; 7 bases line up with TRBD1. The CDR3 consists of 16 residues. CDR1 KGHDR and CDR2 SFDVKD come from the germline V gene. Trimming took 0 bases from V and 1 from J; bases not matched to a gene: 1. CDR3 loop: CATSDLPGGNTGELFF. CDR3 in DNA: TGTGCCACCAGTGATTTGCCAGGGGGGAACACCGGGGAGCTGTTTTTT.

V and J are TRBV9 and TRBJ1-1; the D is unclear. The V and J ends lost 4 bases and 2 bases respectively, with 12 bases between them. The CDR3 spans 14 residues. Germline CDR1 is SGDLS and CDR2 is YYNGEE. The CDR3 loop is CASSQRSLNTEAFF. CDR3 in DNA: TGTGCCAGCAGCCAACGGAGTCTCAACACTGAAGCTTTCTTT.

This rearrangement joins TRBV6-5 to TRBJ2-7; TRBD1 agrees at 7 bases. The CDR3 is 14 residues long. Germline V gene data show CDR1 as MNHEY and CDR2 as SVGAGI. With 4 bases clipped from V and 2 bases from J, the junction kept 5 bases outside the gene matches. The CDR3 region has the DNA TGTGCCAGCAGTTGGGACAGTAATACCTACGAGCAGTACTTC. This gives the protein CASSWDSNTYEQYF.